The 24 T cell receptor beta chains below all came from one sample that was sequenced in a study of blood T cell repertoires in COVID-19. TCRdb keeps only in-frame clones here, not all; method: immunoSEQ multiplex PCR. The sample lists about 300,000 clones, roughly 89% occurring once. The sample taken for sequencing was peripheral blood. The receptor source for this set is a woman in her thirties with COVID-19, enrolled during active disease.

V usage is TRBV27 and J usage is TRBJ1-1, with TRBD1 matching 9 bases. The V gene end was trimmed by 5 bases and the J gene end by 0 bases; junction bases not matched to a gene: 7. Looked up from germline, CDR1 is MNHEY and CDR2 is SMNVEV (reference sequence). This CDR3 is 16 amino acids long. The CDR3 bases are TGTGCCAGCAGTCCGGGGACAGGGAGGATGAACACTGAAGCTTTCTTT. Translated: CASSPGTGRMNTEAFF.

A few counts support this clone. Different DNA sequences within this sample yield the same CDR3. The chain links TRBV18 to TRBJ1-1; possibly TRBD1 for D (6 bases). Germline loops: CDR1 KGHSH, CDR2 LQKENI. This CDR3 spans 15 amino acids. V was trimmed by 1 base and J by 0 bases, leaving 9 bases between them. The CDR3 DNA is TGTGCCAGCTCACCACGGGACATCATGAACACTGAAGCTTTCTTT. Protein product: CASSPRDIMNTEAFF.

The chain uses TRBV5-1 and TRBJ2-5, with 9 bases matching TRBD1. Unmatched junction bases numbered 8, after V lost 3 bases and J lost 2 bases. This CDR3 region has 16 residues. Germline V gene lookup returns CDR1 SGHRS and CDR2 YFSETQ. This chain's CDR3 is CASSSGPTGGQETQYF. The CDR3 coding sequence is TGCGCCAGCAGCTCCGGCCCGACAGGGGGACAAGAGACCCAGTACTTC. Filled out from reference TRBV5-1 and TRBJ2-5, the complete variable domain reads KAGVTQTPRYLIKTRGQQVTLSCSPISGHRSVSWYQQTPGQGLQFLFEYFSETQRNKGNFPGRFSGRQFSNSRSEMNVSTLELGDSALYLCASSSGPTGGQETQYFGPGTRLLVL.

This sequence joins TRBV19 and TRBJ1-1; tentative D call: TRBD1 (5 bases). V was cut by 5 bases and J by 0 bases, with 10 bases left in between. Germline V gene sequence: CDR1 LNHDA, CDR2 SQIVND (reference sequence). CDR3 length: 14 residues. CDR3 nucleotide sequence: TGTGCCAGTAGTTTCGGGGGGATGAACACTGAAGCTTTCTTT. This sequence encodes CASSFGGMNTEAFF.

The chain couples TRBV2 to TRBJ1-4; D is possibly TRBD1 (5 bases). Germline CDR1 is SNHLY and CDR2 is FYNNEI. This CDR3 comprises 18 residues. Trimming pared 4 bases from V and 4 bases from J, leaving 22 bases between. CDR3: CASSGPRGTRSNNEKLFF. DNA of the CDR3: TGTGCCAGCAGTGGGCCCCGGGGGACCAGAAGTAATAATGAAAAACTGTTTTTT.

This clone has more than one count but fewer than ten. The V and J genes are TRBV2 and TRBJ1-6, with 7 bases that match TRBD1. The CDR3 sequence is 14 residues long. The V and J ends lost 6 bases and 5 bases, in that order; junction bases with no gene match: 4. Germline loops: CDR1 SNHLY, CDR2 FYNNEI. The CDR3 DNA sequence: TGTGCCAGCAGGCGGGACAGCAATAATTCACCCCTCCACTTT. Translation: CASRRDSNNSPLHF. Complete variable domain (other parts from reference TRBV2 and TRBJ1-6): EPEVTQTPSHQVTQMGQEVILRCVPISNHLYFYWYRQILGQKVEFLVSFYNNEISEKSEIFDDQFSVERPDGSNFTLKIRSTKLEDSAMYFCASRRDSNNSPLHFGNGTRLTVT.

The V gene is TRBV21-1, the J gene TRBJ2-1; the table's D call, TRBD2, has no DNA check behind it. TRBV21-1 is labeled a pseudogene. The CDR3 length is 17 residues. CDR3: CASKAGTSGGAYNEQFF. The DNA of the CDR3 is TGTGCCAGTAAAGCCGGGACTAGCGGGGGGGCCTACAATGAGCAGTTCTTC.

This clone has just one count. CDR3 loop: CASRTDRGDEKLFF. The CDR3 nucleotides read TGTGCCAGCAGAACGGACAGGGGAGACGAAAAACTGTTTTTT. The chain has TRBV5-8 and TRBJ1-4, with 9 nucleotides matching TRBD1. Per the germline V gene, CDR1 is SGHTS and CDR2 is YDEGEE. V trimming: 5 bases; J trimming: 8 bases; junction bases outside the gene matches: 7. The CDR3 covers 14 residues. Based on the CDR3 plus reference TRBV5-8 and TRBJ1-4, the full variable domain is EAGVTQSPTHLIKTRGQQATLRCSPISGHTSVYWYQQALGLGLQFLLWYDEGEERNRGNFPPRFSGRQFPNYSSELNVNALELEDSALYLCASRTDRGDEKLFFGSGTQLSVL.

The V gene is TRBV7-6, the J gene TRBJ2-7; no definite D call. CDR1 and CDR2 from the germline V gene are SGHVS and FNYEAQ. Trimming left V 1 base short and J 6 bases short, with 7 bases between. The CDR3 covers 12 residues. CDR3 sequence (DNA): TGTGCCAGCAGCTTAGGCGGTGGCGAGCAGTACTTC. Translating gives CASSLGGGEQYF.

This clone came up once. CDR3 residues: CASSLAAPSSGGTNGELFF. The CDR3, as DNA: TGTGCCAGCAGCTTGGCTGCCCCATCTAGCGGGGGGACTAACGGGGAGCTGTTTTTT. V and J are TRBV5-6 and TRBJ2-2; 11 bases align to TRBD2. The CDR3 runs 19 residues. Trimming cost V 0 bases and J 7 bases; bases outside gene matches: 14. The V gene's germline CDR1 is SGHDT and CDR2 YYEEEE. The full variable domain, its missing parts supplied by reference TRBV5-6 and TRBJ2-2, is DAGVTQSPTHLIKTRGQQVTLRCSPKSGHDTVSWYQQALGQGPQFIFQYYEEEERQRGNFPDRFSGHQFPNYSSELNVNALLLGDSALYLCASSLAAPSSGGTNGELFFGEGSRLTVL.

This chain joins TRBV18 and TRBJ1-5; maybe TRBD1 (5 bases). The CDR3 is 15 residues long. Trimming shortened V by 3 bases and J by 0 bases, and 9 bases separated the two germline ends. Germline assignment: CDR1 KGHSH and CDR2 LQKENI. The CDR3 here is CASSPLGDSNQPQHF. The DNA of the CDR3 is TGTGCCAGCTCACCCCTAGGGGATAGCAATCAGCCCCAGCATTTT. Full variable domain (missing parts from reference TRBV18 and TRBJ1-5): NAGVMQNPRHLVRRRGQEARLRCSPMKGHSHVYWYRQLPEEGLKFMVYLQKENIIDESGMPKERFSAEFPKEGPSILRIQQVVRGDSAAYFCASSPLGDSNQPQHFGDGTRLSIL.

CDR3 sequence (DNA): TGCGCCAGCAGCCAAGTCTGGCTGGCGGGGGGGCCTTCCTTACCCTACGAGCAGTACTTC. Amino acid sequence: CASSQVWLAGGPSLPYEQYF. This chain links TRBV4-1 with TRBJ2-7, with TRBD2 matching 9 bases. Trimming at V came to 1 base and at J to 2 bases, leaving 18 bases not matched to a gene. Germline V CDR1 and CDR2: MGHRA, YSYEKL. This CDR3 comprises 20 residues.

The V call is TRBV11-3, the J call TRBJ2-7; D might be TRBD1 (5 bases). The length of the CDR3 is 14 residues. V was pared by 3 bases and J by 6 bases, with 15 bases between. The germline CDR1 and CDR2 sequences are SGHNT and YENEEA. In DNA, the CDR3 is TGTGCCAGCAGCTTGCAGGGAATCCCTGGCGAGCAGTACTTC. Protein sequence: CASSLQGIPGEQYF.

The chain couples TRBV18 to TRBJ1-1; D uncertain. V was clipped by 0 bases and J by 4 bases, with 18 bases between them. CDR3 length: 17 residues. Per germline, CDR1 KGHSH and CDR2 LQKENI. CDR3 residues: CASSPPRLSGRGTEAFF. CDR3 DNA: TGTGCCAGCTCACCACCGAGGTTAAGCGGTCGAGGCACTGAAGCTTTCTTT.

V is TRBV5-5 and J is TRBJ2-1, with 10 bases fitting TRBD2. The CDR3 spans 15 residues. Trimming at V came to 2 bases and at J to 4 bases, leaving 3 bases not matched to a gene. Germline V gene sequence: CDR1 SGHKS, CDR2 YYEKEE (reference sequence). Written as DNA, the CDR3 is TGTGCCAGCAGCTTAAGCGGGGGGGTTTACAATGAGCAGTTCTTC. As protein: CASSLSGGVYNEQFF.

The chain is built from TRBV9 and TRBJ2-2; D call uncertain. Between the trimmed V and J ends, which lost 0 bases and 1 base, there was a span of 4 bases. CDR3 length equals 14 residues. Germline lookup yields CDR1 SGDLS and CDR2 YYNGEE. The CDR3 bases are TGTGCCAGCAGCGTAGCAGGGAACACCGGGGAGCTGTTTTTT. This translates into CASSVAGNTGELFF.

The J gene is TRBJ1-5, the V gene TRBV15; D unclear. The CDR3 has 14 amino acids. The germline V gene has CDR1 LNHNV and CDR2 YYDKDF (reference sequence). Deletions cut 3 bases from V and 0 bases from J, with 6 bases between. Here the CDR3 DNA reads TGTGCCACCAGCAGGTTAAATAGCAATCAGCCCCAGCATTTT. Protein: CATSRLNSNQPQHF. Using reference TRBV15 and TRBJ1-5 for the parts outside the CDR3, the full variable domain is DAMVIQNPRYQVTQFGKPVTLSCSQTLNHNVMYWYQQKSSQAPKLLFHYYDKDFNNEADTPDNFQSRRPNTSFCFLDIRSPGLGDTAMYLCATSRLNSNQPQHFGDGTRLSIL.

This sequence joins TRBV5-4 and TRBJ2-7; weak D call: TRBD1 (5 bases). Germline CDR1 is SGHNT and CDR2 is YYREEE (reference sequence). CDR3 length: 13 amino acids. The V end was cut by 2 bases, the J end by 3 bases, with 9 bases between. In DNA, the CDR3 is TGTGCCAGCAGCTTTAACAGGCGCTACGAGCAGTACGTC. It translates to CASSFNRRYEQYV.

V and J are TRBV6-2 or TRBV6-3 and TRBJ1-6; D possibly corresponds to TRBD1 (6 bases). The CDR3 extends over 14 amino acids. Between the trimmed V and J ends, which lost 5 bases and 9 bases, there was a span of 14 bases. From germline, CDR1 is MNHEY and CDR2 SVGEGT. CDR3 loop: CASSPGQGVSPLHF. As DNA, the CDR3 is TGTGCCAGCAGTCCGGGACAAGGAGTTTCACCCCTCCACTTT.

The CDR3 nucleotides are TGTGCCAGCAGCAACGCAGCGGGGGAAGAGACCCAGTACTTC. Its translation is CASSNAAGEETQYF. The rearrangement joins TRBV7-2 to TRBJ2-5; 8 bases line up with TRBD2. Germline CDR1 is SGHTA and CDR2 is FQGNSA. With 5 bases clipped from V and 3 bases from J, the junction kept 5 bases outside the gene matches. This CDR3 is built from 14 residues.

The J gene is TRBJ2-2, the V gene TRBV12-1; TRBD1, the D gene given by the table, was not confirmed from the DNA. TRBV12-1 is a known pseudogene. This CDR3 region has 20 residues. The CDR3 bases are TGTGCCAGCAGCTTAGACAGGGCCAGCGGAGTCACTAGGATGACCGGGGAGCTGTTTTTT. It translates to CASSLDRASGVTRMTGELFF.

This clone has only one observation. The genes are TRBV5-1 and TRBJ2-2; the D is unclear. With 4 bases removed from V and 2 bases from J, the gap between germline ends came to 12 bases. This CDR3 spans 15 amino acids. The germline CDR1 and CDR2 sequences are SGHRS and YFSETQ. CDR3 nucleotides: TGCGCCAGCAGCCGACGTGAGGATAACACCGGGGAGCTGTTTTTT. Translating gives CASSRREDNTGELFF.

The V and J genes are TRBV4-2 and TRBJ2-3, with TRBD2 matching over 11 bases. Trimming removed 9 bases from V and 2 bases from J; junction bases left unmatched: 7. Germline V lookup: CDR1 LGHNA, CDR2 YNFKEQ. CDR3 length: 15 residues. This chain's CDR3 is CASKTSGGHTDTQYF. The DNA of the CDR3 is TGTGCCAGTAAAACTAGCGGGGGCCACACAGATACGCAGTATTTT.

The V gene is TRBV18, the J gene TRBJ1-2; unclear D gene. Trimming cost V 1 base and J 4 bases, with 16 bases left between them. This CDR3 is built from 16 residues. Germline V lookup: CDR1 KGHSH, CDR2 LQKENI. In DNA, the CDR3 is TGTGCCAGCTCACCACAAATACGAAGCGACGCCTATGGCTACACCTTC. It translates to CASSPQIRSDAYGYTF.